This T cell receptor beta chain was retrieved from a study of radiation and T cells in renal cell carcinoma. Whole-study findings and limits: Irradiated tumors held more dominant CDR3 motifs than control tumors. Top 100 clonotypes averaged approximately 50% in irradiated versus roughly 43% in nephrectomy-only tumors. Tumor samples were small regions of around 1 g.

A word on this clone: Its antigen is unidentified.

The protocol was immunoSEQ multiplex PCR, while the TCRdb copy is restricted to in-frame clones and leaves out a portion. The sample records about 18,000 clones, around three fifths being singletons. Sample treatment: treatment-naive control, cytoreductive nephrectomy. Sequenced control tumors were from more than ten males and 4 females, median age roughly 50. The clonotype originates from a man aged 50 to 60 with renal cell carcinoma. Sequencing used tumor tissue, obtained from a patient whose treatment was nephrectomy without radiotherapy.

The CDR3 spells CASSPVPIRGINQPQHF. CDR3 in DNA: TGCGCCAGCAGTCCGGTACCCATCAGGGGGATTAATCAGCCCCAGCATTTT. J is TRBJ1-5 and V is TRBV4-1, with 7 bases matching TRBD1. The length of the CDR3 is 17 residues. Trimming cost V 6 bases and J 4 bases; bases outside gene matches: 15. Germline V gene sequence: CDR1 MGHRA, CDR2 YSYEKL.